This T cell receptor (beta chain) comes out of a study of shared clonotypes between healthy human individuals. V gave up 4 bases and J gave up 2 bases, with 15 bases separating them. The CDR3 extends over 16 amino acids. Germline loops: CDR1 SGHTA, CDR2 FQGTGA. Repertoires were generated with immunoSEQ multiplex PCR, while TCRdb's copy carries only in-frame clones and drops some. The top ten clones hold under 2% of a sample with roughly 760,000 clones, around 74% of them seen once. The specimen was memory CD4+ T cells sorted from blood. The subset denotes: CD45RA-negative fraction. This clonotype was sampled from a woman in her twenties or thirties in good health. The V call is TRBV7-3, the J call TRBJ2-1; D ambiguous. The CDR3 coding sequence is TGTGCCAGCAGCTCCGATGGTACAGCTCCCTACAATGAGCAGTTCTTC. The encoded protein is CASSSDGTAPYNEQFF.